Listed here are 7 T cell receptor beta chains from one sample, sequenced in a study of blood T cells in healthy people across ages. Primed by a sample-barcoded 5' primer and a J-beta primer mix, a second PCR proceeded for 7 to 11 cycles. Using its own MiXCR run on the 5' RACE reads, TCRdb lists one record per CDR3 protein. The repertoire has about 1.4 million distinct CDR3 sequences, around 55% of them found once; the top ten carry roughly 7%. Sequencing input: blood. Receptors were obtained from a man in his late teens or twenties in good health.

The chain has TRBV5-6 and TRBJ1-2; D perhaps matches TRBD1 (6 bases). The CDR3 covers 16 residues. Looked up from germline, CDR1 is SGHDT and CDR2 is YYEEEE. Trimming removed 4 bases at V and 5 bases at J, with 21 bases between. The CDR3 protein is CASSRIGQRGEYGYTF. CDR3 nucleotide sequence: TGTGCCAGCAGCCGAATCGGACAGAGGGGGGAGTATGGCTACACCTTC.

The rearrangement links TRBV4-1 to TRBJ1-5; no clear D. The CDR3 is 13 residues long. Per germline, CDR1 MGHRA and CDR2 YSYEKL. The V and J ends lost 0 bases and 9 bases respectively, with 9 bases between them. The CDR3 spells CASSQDREWPQHF. CDR3 sequence (DNA): TGCGCCAGCAGCCAAGATCGGGAGTGGCCCCAGCATTTT.

This clonotype has a handful of counts. The gene calls are TRBV5-1 and TRBJ2-3; D might be TRBD1 (6 bases). Trimming took off 5 bases at V and 5 bases at J, with 9 bases between the two ends. The CDR3 is 12 residues long. Germline loops: CDR1 SGHRS, CDR2 YFSETQ. This CDR3 is CASRADRDTQYF. The CDR3 bases are TGCGCCAGCAGAGCGGACAGAGATACGCAGTATTTT.

A few counts support this clonotype. The chain links TRBV4-1 to TRBJ1-4; 9 bases align to TRBD1. With 4 bases clipped from V and 7 bases from J, the junction kept 7 bases outside the gene matches. The germline gives CDR1 MGHRA, CDR2 YSYEKL. The CDR3 is 15 residues long. The CDR3 here is CASSRGQGLREKLFF. CDR3 in DNA: TGCGCCAGCAGCCGCGGACAGGGGCTTCGTGAAAAACTGTTTTTT.

This clonotype came up a few times. The chain employs TRBV13 and TRBJ1-2; 7 bases agree with TRBD1. The CDR3 is 14 residues long. CDR1 is PRHDT, CDR2 FYEKMQ, per germline (reference sequence). With 1 base clipped from V and 6 bases from J, the junction kept 5 bases outside the gene matches. CDR3 sequence reads: CASSLVNRGHGYTF. The DNA for the CDR3 is TGTGCCAGCAGCTTAGTCAACAGGGGTCATGGCTACACCTTC. Looking up the rest from reference TRBV13 and TRBJ1-2 gives the full variable domain: AAGVIQSPRHLIKEKRETATLKCYPIPRHDTVYWYQQGPGQDPQFLISFYEKMQSDKGSIPDRFSAQQFSDYHSELNMSSLELGDSALYFCASSLVNRGHGYTFGSGTRLTVV.

This clonotype was found a few times. The V call is TRBV7-2, the J call TRBJ2-5; 8 bases match TRBD2. Trimming cost V 4 bases and J 7 bases; bases outside gene matches: 5. Germline V gene lookup returns CDR1 SGHTA and CDR2 FQGNSA. The CDR3 consists of 13 residues. The CDR3 DNA is TGTGCCAGCAGCTCCCGGGGGGGGAGGACCCAGTACTTC. Its translation: CASSSRGGRTQYF.

The CDR3 protein is CASGPRGAGELFF. CDR3 DNA: TGTGCTAGCGGACCACGGGGGGCCGGGGAGCTGTTTTTT. The chain couples TRBV7-7 to TRBJ2-2; 7 nucleotides align to TRBD2. This CDR3 comprises 13 residues. The germline V gene has CDR1 SSHAT and CDR2 FNYEAQ (reference sequence).